This T cell receptor beta chain derives from a study of radiation and T cells in renal cell carcinoma. Study in general: Nephrectomy followed 15 Gy stereotactic body radiation by 4 weeks. The study's findings and limits: In blood, top tumor clones expanded by 2 weeks, shrinking by 4. No pretreatment tumor biopsies were available for baseline clonotypes.

Specified time point: blood 2 weeks post-SBRT. Sample treatment: 15 Gy SBRT to primary tumor, nephrectomy 4 weeks later. The patient's renal cell carcinoma had clear cell pathology. This table comes from immunoSEQ multiplex PCR, and its TCRdb copy is limited to in-frame clones, with some not included. The sample holds about 150,000 clones, 87% seen once. About this clone itself: Its antigen is unidentified.

Trimming pared 2 bases from V and 2 bases from J, leaving 5 bases between. CDR1 and CDR2 (germline): SGHNT, YYREEE (reference sequence). The CDR3 consists of 12 residues. This sequence joins TRBV5-4 and TRBJ2-7; no clear D gene. Sequences were derived from blood, sampled from a patient whose treatment included radiotherapy and nephrectomy. This clonotype was sampled from a woman aged 45-60 years with renal cell carcinoma. In nucleotides, the CDR3 is TGTGCCAGCAGCTTCGGTGCCTACGAGCAGTACTTC. Translated: CASSFGAYEQYF. The variable domain in full, with the rest retrieved from reference TRBV5-4 and TRBJ2-7, is ETGVTQSPTHLIKTRGQQVTLRCSSQSGHNTVSWYQQALGQGPQFIFQYYREEENGRGNFPPRFSGLQFPNYSSELNVNALELDDSALYLCASSFGAYEQYFGPGTRLTVT.